This T cell receptor (beta chain) was recorded in a study of T cell repertoires in aging, cancer and after chemotherapy. The CDR3 loop spans 16 amino acids. CDR1 and CDR2 (germline): LNHDA, SQIVND (reference sequence). Trimming left V 4 bases short and J 4 bases short, with 19 bases between. Broader study findings: Loss of evenness, beyond lost richness, contributed to age-related TCR diversity decline in cancer patients.

Remarks on this clonotype: Its antigen is as yet unknown.

Amplification of TCR beta used genomic DNA extracted from peripheral blood. Rearranged V-D-J TRB sequences were amplified with a mixed TRB-A/B primer pool. TCRdb reprocessed the multiplex PCR reads via MiXCR and lists one record per CDR3 protein. The sample gives a few thousand distinct CDR3 sequences, approximately 52% of which show up once; 34% is in the top ten. Sequenced material: blood. This receptor was identified in a human donor with a blood cancer. The donor label of this sample is uncertain. V and J are TRBV19 and TRBJ1-1, with D perhaps matching TRBD1 (6 bases). As DNA, the CDR3 is TGTGCCAGTAGTAGACAAGACAGGTGGATGACCACTGAAGCTTTCTTT. This gives the protein CASSRQDRWMTTEAFF.